This TCR beta chain emerged from a study of blood T cell repertoires in COVID-19. This CDR3 comprises 13 residues. Deletions cut 1 base from V and 8 bases from J, with 11 bases between. Germline loops: CDR1 LNHDA, CDR2 SQIVND (reference sequence). Original methodology: Amplified reference gene primers provided the basis for estimating nucleated cell counts. TCRdb keeps only in-frame clones here, not all; method: immunoSEQ multiplex PCR. D and trimming were read from the DNA, whereas the V and J calls and clone size are those reported in that table. The data contain 80,000 to 100,000 clones, 80% of them seen just once; the ten biggest clones take up about 16%.

The rearrangement uses TRBV19 and TRBJ1-1, with a tentative D call TRBD1 (5 bases). The sequence was collected from a human donor in a cohort sampled during active COVID-19. The sequenced sample was peripheral blood. The CDR3 DNA is TGTGCCAGTAGTATAGGATGGGCAGGGGAAGCTTTCTTT. Its protein is CASSIGWAGEAFF.